The TCR beta chain described here comes from a study of shared clonotypes between healthy human individuals. Points from the study as a whole: Sorted-subset samples were not fully sequenced, rarefaction indicated. With few donors, the genetic and exposure-history diversity represented was limited.

A deep-level run was used for the assay. Assay: immunoSEQ multiplex PCR; the TCRdb copy retains only in-frame clones and omits some. The data show about 2 million clones, with roughly 94% seen just once and 1.2% held by the top ten. Regarding this clone: Its antigen is unidentified.

Terminally differentiated effector memory CD45RA+ cells were left out of the naive CD8 fraction, which was CD45RO-negative and positively selected for CCR7. The CDR3 length is 15 residues. Trimming at V came to 1 base and at J to 5 bases, leaving 6 bases not matched to a gene. The germline V gene has CDR1 PRHDT and CDR2 FYEKMQ (reference sequence). The J gene is TRBJ2-5, the V gene TRBV13; 8 bases align to TRBD1. This clonotype was obtained from a man between 18 and 29 years old in good health. Sequencing was performed on naive CD8+ T cells sorted from blood. This CDR3 is CASSLEQGAWETQYF. The CDR3 bases are TGTGCCAGCAGCTTAGAGCAGGGGGCCTGGGAGACCCAGTACTTC. Filled out from reference TRBV13 and TRBJ2-5, the complete variable domain reads AAGVIQSPRHLIKEKRETATLKCYPIPRHDTVYWYQQGPGQDPQFLISFYEKMQSDKGSIPDRFSAQQFSDYHSELNMSSLELGDSALYFCASSLEQGAWETQYFGPGTRLLVL.